The T cell receptor beta chain described here comes from a study of siplizumab effects on memory and regulatory T cells. CDR1 and CDR2 from the germline V gene are SGHTS and YDEGEE. There are 15 residues in the CDR3. V lost 3 bases, J lost 10 bases, and 22 bases lay in between. About this clone: The antigen remains undetermined.

The repertoire was sequenced with immunoSEQ multiplex PCR; TCRdb's copy has only in-frame clones and lacks some. The sample lists fewer than 85,000 clones; 87% were seen once. General study findings and limits: Roughly 75-95% of dividing CD4+ or CD8+ clones were without an attributable naive or memory phenotype.

The chain uses TRBV5-8 and TRBJ1-1; maybe TRBD1 (5 bases). The specimen was Tregs sorted from blood. This receptor was identified in a human donor in good health. Here the CDR3 DNA reads TGTGCCAGCAGCTCAACAGGACTGAGTCGCATCGGAGCTTTCTTT. As protein: CASSSTGLSRIGAFF.